What follows describes a single T cell receptor (beta chain). After removal of 4 bases from V and 4 bases from J, the junction contained 9 bases not matched to a gene. This CDR3 region has 16 residues. Germline CDR1 is KGHSH and CDR2 is LQKENI. This entry comes from a study of blood T cell repertoires in COVID-19. Study as a whole: The study counted Cohort 3 donors as recovered given two negative PCRs, clearance, or symptom resolution. The cDNA or gDNA used as material had been derived from T cells, B-cell-depleted T cells, or PBMCs.

TCRdb's copy holds only in-frame clones and misses some; the assay was immunoSEQ multiplex PCR. The profile shows under 200,000 clones, 70% to 85% of them singletons. Across roughly 25 US areas, participants ranged in age from roughly 18 to 95 years. Specimen: PBMCs or T cells enriched from blood (not recorded which). The receptor's source is a woman between 70 and 85 years old in a cohort exposed to, infected with or recovered from COVID-19 (not recorded which). The rearrangement uses TRBV18 and TRBJ2-2; 7 positions agree with TRBD1. The CDR3 DNA reads as TGTGCCAGCTCACTCCAACAGGGGATGAGCACCGGGGAGCTGTTTTTT. The encoded protein is CASSLQQGMSTGELFF.